Shown below are 22 T cell receptor beta chains from a single sample sequenced in a study of T cell responses to AZD1222 COVID-19 vaccine (dated by TCRdb to about 2021). The meaning of the sample's time point label: baseline before first vaccination. Library preparation used the immunoSEQ multiplex PCR assay. Here the immuneACCESS table is served through TCRdb, limited to in-frame sequences with V and J called. Missing clones are a known gap in these copies; in checked studies unresolved V genes cover under half, and the rest lacks a known reason. Within this sample are over 85,000 clones, with 81% of them counted one time only. The leading ten clones occupy around 4.6% of the sample. The source was peripheral blood, collected on day 0 of AZD1222 vaccination. The receptors come from an adult in good health.

The chain joins TRBV13 to TRBJ2-6; unclear D gene. The V gene's germline CDR1 is PRHDT and CDR2 FYEKMQ (reference sequence). The CDR3 totals 15 residues. The germline V and J ends were trimmed by 6 bases and 2 bases, with 11 bases remaining between them. The CDR3 DNA sequence: TGTGCCAGCAGACCCACAGCCACTGGGGCCAACGTCCTGACTTTC. This translates into CASRPTATGANVLTF.

This sequence joins TRBV3-1 (or the pseudogene TRBV3-2) and TRBJ1-4; D unclear. Germline V gene lookup returns CDR1 LGHDT and CDR2 YNNKEL (reference sequence). V was pared by 3 bases and J by 6 bases, with 14 bases between. This CDR3 is built from 15 residues. The CDR3 loop is CASSQRALTYEKLFF. CDR3 DNA: TGTGCCAGCAGCCAGAGAGCTTTGACGTATGAAAAACTGTTTTTT.

J is TRBJ1-1 and V is TRBV28; D ambiguous. The ends were cut back, 8 bases at V and 5 bases at J, with 9 bases in the middle. Germline lookup yields CDR1 MDHEN and CDR2 SYDVKM. CDR3 length: 11 residues. The CDR3 DNA follows: TGTGCCAGCTCTGAGTTAACTGAAGCTTTCTTT. This encodes CASSELTEAFF.

V is TRBV5-1 and J is TRBJ1-2, with 7 bases matching TRBD1. Looked up from germline, CDR1 is SGHRS and CDR2 is YFSETQ. The CDR3 contains 16 residues. The V gene end was trimmed by 4 bases and the J gene end by 4 bases; junction bases not matched to a gene: 13. The CDR3 reads CASSGAPGGSVYGYTF. As DNA, the CDR3 is TGCGCCAGCAGCGGCGCTCCAGGGGGGTCTGTCTATGGCTACACCTTC.

This clone came up a few times. This chain joins TRBV6-5 and TRBJ1-4; 8 positions match TRBD1. Germline V lookup: CDR1 MNHEY, CDR2 SVGAGI. The CDR3 has 15 amino acids. V lost 3 bases and J lost 7; bases outside the gene matches: 7. CDR3 sequence reads: CASSYAGGRGEKLFF. DNA of the CDR3: TGTGCCAGCAGTTATGCAGGGGGCCGTGGTGAAAAACTGTTTTTT.

The gene calls are TRBV2 and TRBJ2-5; 9 nucleotides match TRBD1. Per germline, CDR1 SNHLY and CDR2 FYNNEI. V lost 6 bases, J lost 4 bases, and 9 bases stayed unmatched. CDR3 length: 15 residues. DNA of the CDR3: TGTGCCAGCAGCTCGGGACAGGGTCGTGTAGAGACCCAGTACTTC. Translation gives CASSSGQGRVETQYF.

The V call is TRBV19, the J call TRBJ2-5; 10 bases map to TRBD2. This CDR3 has 20 amino acids. Germline V gene sequence: CDR1 LNHDA, CDR2 SQIVND (reference sequence). Trimming took 4 bases from V and 5 from J; bases not matched to a gene: 22. CDR3 residues: CASSTNRQGLAPGAGETQYF. The CDR3 coding sequence is TGTGCCAGTAGTACCAACCGACAGGGACTAGCGCCAGGCGCAGGGGAGACCCAGTACTTC. The full variable domain, in which reference TRBV19 and TRBJ2-5 provide the parts outside the CDR3, is DGGITQSPKYLFRKEGQNVTLSCEQNLNHDAMYWYRQDPGQGLRLIYYSQIVNDFQKGDIAEGYSVSREKKESFPLTVTSAQKNPTAFYLCASSTNRQGLAPGAGETQYFGPGTRLLVL.

The chain combines TRBV7-2 with TRBJ2-7, with unresolved D. Germline assignment: CDR1 SGHTA and CDR2 FQGNSA. The V gene lost 1 base and the J gene lost 1 base, with 5 bases spanning the gap. The CDR3 has 13 residues. In nucleotides, the CDR3 is TGTGCCAGCAGCTTAGAATATTCCTACGAGCAGTACTTC. It translates to CASSLEYSYEQYF.

The gene calls are TRBV6-2 or TRBV6-3 and TRBJ2-7; 8 bases align to TRBD2. Germline trimming cut 4 bases from V and 5 bases from J; bases unmatched to any gene: 16. CDR1 is MNHEY and CDR2 is SVGEGT in the germline V gene. The CDR3 totals 17 residues. The DNA for the CDR3 is TGTGCCAGCAGTTTTCAGCTAAGCGGGAGTTCGAGGGACGAGCAGTACTTC. The encoded protein is CASSFQLSGSSRDEQYF.

This chain connects TRBV7-9 to TRBJ1-5, with 9 bases fitting TRBD1. The germline gives CDR1 SEHNR, CDR2 FQNEAQ (reference sequence). CDR3 length: 16 amino acids. J lost 4 bases, V lost 1 base, and 5 bases had no gene match. CDR3 residues: CASSLGGQGRNQPQHF. As DNA, the CDR3 is TGTGCCAGCAGCTTAGGGGGACAGGGTAGGAATCAGCCCCAGCATTTT.

The chain couples TRBV11-2 to TRBJ2-1; D possibly corresponds to TRBD2 (5 bases). Germline assignment: CDR1 SGHAT and CDR2 FQNNGV. The V and J ends lost 1 base and 11 bases respectively, with 12 bases between them. The CDR3 spans 13 residues. The CDR3 nucleotides are TGTGCCAGCAGCTTAGGGGCCACTAGGAAGCAGTTCTTC. It encodes CASSLGATRKQFF.

This chain connects TRBV11-2 to TRBJ1-6, with D maybe TRBD1 (5 bases). This CDR3 contains 15 residues. Per the germline V gene, CDR1 is SGHAT and CDR2 is FQNNGV. The V end was cut by 2 bases, the J end by 5 bases, with 10 bases between. The DNA for the CDR3 is TGTGCCAGCAGCTTATCCCAGGGAGATAATTCACCCCTCCACTTT. Its translation: CASSLSQGDNSPLHF.

The chain couples TRBV5-1 to TRBJ2-2; 10 nucleotides align to TRBD2. V shed 4 bases and J 0 bases; nucleotides not matched to a gene: 3. The CDR3 contains 16 residues. CDR1 SGHRS and CDR2 YFSETQ come from the germline V gene. CDR3 DNA sequence: TGCGCCAGCAGCCCGGGACTAGCGCCGAACACCGGGGAGCTGTTTTTT. Its translation: CASSPGLAPNTGELFF.

The V gene is TRBV18, the J gene TRBJ2-2; D is unresolved. The germline V gene encodes CDR1 KGHSH and CDR2 LQKENI. This CDR3 is 16 amino acids long. V was shortened by 2 bases and J by 0 bases, with 10 bases between the two germline ends. CDR3 nucleotides: TGTGCCAGCTCACCAGTAGGGTTACCGAACACCGGGGAGCTGTTTTTT. Protein product: CASSPVGLPNTGELFF.

The chain combines TRBV18 with TRBJ1-5; TRBD1 matches at 8 bases. The V gene end was trimmed by 0 bases and the J gene end by 2 bases; junction bases not matched to a gene: 6. Per germline, CDR1 KGHSH and CDR2 LQKENI. The CDR3 runs to 17 residues. The CDR3: CASSPPQGAGGNQPQHF. CDR3 DNA: TGTGCCAGCTCACCACCCCAGGGGGCTGGGGGCAATCAGCCCCAGCATTTT.

The chain carries TRBV7-2 and TRBJ1-5; perhaps TRBD1 as D (5 bases). Trimming stripped 3 bases from V and 5 bases from J, with 8 bases between. The CDR3 has 13 amino acids. Germline CDR1 is SGHTA and CDR2 is FQGNSA. The CDR3 protein is CASSFSRDQPQHF. The CDR3 nucleotides read TGTGCCAGCAGCTTTTCCAGGGATCAGCCCCAGCATTTT.

The chain recombines TRBV19 with TRBJ2-7, with D hard to call. The CDR3 sequence is 11 residues long. Between the trimmed V and J ends, which lost 7 bases and 1 base, there was a span of 5 bases. The germline V gene encodes CDR1 LNHDA and CDR2 SQIVND (reference sequence). Written as DNA, the CDR3 is TGTGCCAGTATCCATTCCTACGAGCAGTACTTC. This sequence encodes CASIHSYEQYF.

V is TRBV10-3 and J is TRBJ1-2, with D uncertain. The CDR3 extends over 14 amino acids. Germline V lookup: CDR1 ENHRY, CDR2 SYGVKD. Trimming removed 4 bases at V and 0 bases at J, with 9 bases between. The CDR3: CAISADLSNYGYTF. CDR3 sequence (DNA): TGTGCCATCAGTGCAGATCTCTCTAACTATGGCTACACCTTC.

Notes on this clone: Within the sample, other DNA sequences also encode this same CDR3. This chain joins TRBV2 and TRBJ1-2; D gene uncertain. V dropped 4 bases and J dropped 2 bases, with 8 bases sitting between them. Germline CDR1 and CDR2: SNHLY and FYNNEI. This CDR3 contains 13 residues. The CDR3 coding sequence is TGTGCCAGCAGTGTGGAGGGAAACTATGGCTACACCTTC. It encodes CASSVEGNYGYTF.

The chain has TRBV7-2 and TRBJ2-7, with D hard to call. Germline CDR1 is SGHTA and CDR2 is FQGNSA. This CDR3 spans 13 amino acids. Trimming stripped 1 base from V and 7 bases from J, with 11 bases between. CDR3 nucleotides: TGTGCCAGCAGCTTAGTCCAGGTGGGGGAGCAGTACTTC. Translating gives CASSLVQVGEQYF.

This rearrangement joins TRBV7-2 to TRBJ1-2; TRBD1 might be the D (6 bases). Germline loops: CDR1 SGHTA, CDR2 FQGNSA. V lost 0 bases and J lost 8, with 19 bases in between. This CDR3 has 16 amino acids. Here the CDR3 DNA reads TGTGCCAGCAGCTTAGCCCGACAAGGGGGGTCGAGGGGCTACACCTTC. It yields the protein CASSLARQGGSRGYTF.

The rearrangement uses TRBV2 and TRBJ1-2, with 8 bases matching TRBD1. The CDR3 sequence is 14 residues long. Per the germline V gene, CDR1 is SNHLY and CDR2 is FYNNEI. V lost 4 bases and J lost 4; bases outside the gene matches: 5. CDR3 residues: CASSAITGGYGYTF. The CDR3 DNA reads as TGTGCCAGCAGTGCCATTACAGGGGGCTATGGCTACACCTTC.